The 12 T cell receptor beta chains below were found in one sample sequenced in a study of early T cells in non-severe SARS-CoV-2 infection. Each CDR3 protein is one row after TCRdb ran MiXCR on the 5' RACE reads. Here the sample spans about 80,000 distinct CDR3 sequences, around an eighth being singletons. Sequenced input: whole blood. These receptors originate from an adult who was a healthcare worker with PCR-confirmed SARS-CoV-2 infection or an uninfected control (not recorded which).

This clonotype was seen at least ten times. V usage is TRBV5-1 and J usage is TRBJ2-1; D remains ambiguous. Germline CDR1 SGHRS, CDR2 YFSETQ. The CDR3 runs to 14 residues. Trimming took 2 bases from V and 1 from J, leaving 7 bases between them. The CDR3, as DNA: TGCGCCAGCAGCTTCACGGCGTCCTACAATGAGCAGTTCTTC. Residues: CASSFTASYNEQFF.

The V and J genes are TRBV27 and TRBJ1-1; 9 bases align to TRBD1. CDR3 length equals 15 residues. Per germline, CDR1 MNHEY and CDR2 SMNVEV (reference sequence). V dropped 5 bases and J dropped 9; count of bases not matched to a gene: 13. The CDR3 spells CASSPYAGQGRQAFF. DNA for the CDR3: TGTGCCAGCAGTCCATACGCTGGACAGGGGAGACAAGCTTTCTTT.

In its sample, this clonotype was seen many times. The J gene is TRBJ2-1, the V gene TRBV6-2 or TRBV6-3; D unclear. The V gene's germline CDR1 is MNHEY and CDR2 SVGEGT. The ends were cut back, 7 bases at V and 1 base at J, with 14 bases in the middle. CDR3 length: 15 amino acids. The CDR3 loop is CASKMDRRSYNEQFF. CDR3 nucleotide sequence: TGTGCCAGCAAAATGGACCGACGGTCCTACAATGAGCAGTTCTTC.

This clonotype was observed a few times. This chain uses TRBV24-1 with TRBJ2-1; TRBD2 agrees at 8 bases. The V gene end was trimmed by 4 bases and the J gene end by 2 bases; junction bases not matched to a gene: 3. CDR1 and CDR2 (germline): KGHDR, SFDVKD. This CDR3 has 15 amino acids. This CDR3 is CATSEAGVTYNEQFF. CDR3 bases: TGTGCCACCAGTGAAGCGGGAGTTACCTACAATGAGCAGTTCTTC.

This clonotype was detected ten times or more. The chain recombines TRBV28 with TRBJ1-1; D call uncertain. CDR3 length: 13 residues. Trimming cost V 5 bases and J 1 base, with 8 bases left between them. CDR1 is MDHEN and CDR2 is SYDVKM in the germline V gene. CDR3 DNA sequence: TGTGCCAGCAGTGTGATCACGAACACTGAAGCTTTCTTT. Translated: CASSVITNTEAFF.

This clonotype counts as medium-sized. The chain couples TRBV2 to TRBJ2-3; the D gene is possibly TRBD2 (5 bases). Germline V gene sequence: CDR1 SNHLY, CDR2 FYNNEI. CDR3 length: 15 residues. V was pared by 1 base and J by 8 bases, with 16 bases between. The CDR3 is CASSEGSVLPGTQYF. The CDR3 nucleotides are TGTGCCAGCAGTGAAGGTAGCGTGCTACCGGGTACGCAGTATTTT.

This clonotype turned up a few times. This rearrangement joins TRBV6-6 to TRBJ2-2; perhaps D is TRBD1 or TRBD2 (6 bases each). With 7 bases removed from V and 1 base from J, the gap between germline ends came to 19 bases. The CDR3 sequence is 17 residues long. CDR1 and CDR2 (germline): MNHNY, SVGAGI (reference sequence). The CDR3 DNA reads as TGTGCCAGCACTCCTACTACAGGGAGGTGGAACACCGGGGAGCTGTTTTTT. Translated: CASTPTTGRWNTGELFF.

This clonotype appeared a few times. CDR3 in DNA: TGTGCCACCAGTGACCCCCCCAACACAGATACGCAGTATTTT. Its protein is CATSDPPNTDTQYF. The chain employs TRBV24-1 and TRBJ2-3; unclear D gene. The CDR3 runs 14 residues. V shed 4 bases and J shed 2 bases, with 9 bases lying between them. Germline V CDR1 and CDR2: KGHDR, SFDVKD.

The genes are TRBV7-2 and TRBJ1-5; 7 bases match TRBD1. J was trimmed by 0 bases and V by 4 bases; bases with no gene match: 3. Germline assignment: CDR1 SGHTA and CDR2 FQGNSA. This CDR3 comprises 15 residues. The DNA of the CDR3 is TGTGCCAGCAGCTCGACAGGGATTAGCAATCAGCCCCAGCATTTT. It translates to CASSSTGISNQPQHF. The entire variable domain, with the rest obtained from reference TRBV7-2 and TRBJ1-5, is as follows: GAGVSQSPSNKVTEKGKDVELRCDPISGHTALYWYRQSLGQGLEFLIYFQGNSAPDKSGLPSDRFSAERTGGSVSTLTIQRTQQEDSAVYLCASSSTGISNQPQHFGDGTRLSIL.

This clonotype has at least ten counts. V gene TRBV20-1 combines with J gene TRBJ2-7; D possibly corresponds to TRBD1 (5 bases). V was cut by 5 bases and J by 0 bases, with 14 bases left in between. Germline assignment: CDR1 DFQATT and CDR2 SNEGSKA (reference sequence). The CDR3 has 14 amino acids. Written as DNA, the CDR3 is TGCAGTGCTCCCTCCAGGGCGAGCTCCTACGAGCAGTACTTC. Encoded protein: CSAPSRASSYEQYF.

This clonotype was counted ten times or more. The gene calls are TRBV19 and TRBJ2-7; D may be TRBD1 or TRBD2 (6 bases each). The CDR3 sequence is 15 residues long. Germline values: CDR1 LNHDA, CDR2 SQIVND (reference sequence). Trimming took 5 bases from V and 4 from J, leaving 18 bases between them. CDR3 nucleotide sequence: TGTGCCAGTAGTCCACTAGGCAGGGGAGGATACGAGCAGTACTTC. Its translation is CASSPLGRGGYEQYF.

This clonotype was counted at least ten times. CDR3 sequence (DNA): TGTGCCAGCAGCCAAGGGGCAGGAGCTGGAAACACCATATATTTT. Protein: CASSQGAGAGNTIYF. V usage is TRBV3-1 and J usage is TRBJ1-3, with D unclear. The CDR3 is 15 residues long. From germline, CDR1 is LGHDT and CDR2 YNNKEL (reference sequence). Trimming stripped 1 base from V and 2 bases from J, with 9 bases between.